This T cell receptor beta chain was captured by sequencing in a study of identical twins. Worth noting for this clonotype: Its antigen is still unknown.

With no exceptions, donors were healthy Caucasians. TCRdb used MiXCR to reprocess the 5' RACE reads, holding one entry per CDR3 protein. The profile shows just under 650,000 distinct CDR3 sequences, under 8.5% of them singletons. Deletions cut 0 bases from V and 1 base from J, with 14 bases between. The CDR3 consists of 17 residues. Germline CDR1 SGHRS, CDR2 YFSETQ. Study observations and caveats: Out-of-frame sharing of TCR alpha in monozygotic twins was underestimated by models. High-abundance cord blood beta clonotypes had fewer insertions; memory repertoires showed none.

This sample was also put to use in a study of yellow fever vaccine responses in identical twins.

The TCR comes from a woman in her late teens or twenties in good health. This sequence joins TRBV5-1 and TRBJ2-4, with D hard to call. Sequenced: PBMCs. The CDR3 region has the DNA TGCGCCAGCAGCTTGGATTCCGTACTTGAGGCCAAAAACATTCAGTACTTC. As protein: CASSLDSVLEAKNIQYF.